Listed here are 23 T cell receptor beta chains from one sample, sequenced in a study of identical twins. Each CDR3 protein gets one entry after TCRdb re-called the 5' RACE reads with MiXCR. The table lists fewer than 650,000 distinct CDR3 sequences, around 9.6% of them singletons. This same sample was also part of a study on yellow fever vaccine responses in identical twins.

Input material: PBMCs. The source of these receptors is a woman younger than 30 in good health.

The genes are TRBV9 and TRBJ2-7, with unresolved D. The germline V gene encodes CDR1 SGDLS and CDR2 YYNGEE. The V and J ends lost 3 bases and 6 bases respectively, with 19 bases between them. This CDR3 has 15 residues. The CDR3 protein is CASSGSPATNSEQYF. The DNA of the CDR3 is TGTGCCAGCAGCGGGTCCCCGGCCACAAACAGCGAGCAGTACTTC.

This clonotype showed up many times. CDR3 sequence reads: CASSFEEQFF. In DNA form, the CDR3 reads TGTGCCAGCAGTTTTGAGGAGCAGTTCTTC. The J gene is TRBJ2-1, the V gene TRBV25-1; no reliable D call. Looked up from germline, CDR1 is MGHDK and CDR2 is SYGVNS. The CDR3 is 10 residues long. Between the trimmed V and J ends, which lost 5 bases and 10 bases, there was a span of 6 bases.

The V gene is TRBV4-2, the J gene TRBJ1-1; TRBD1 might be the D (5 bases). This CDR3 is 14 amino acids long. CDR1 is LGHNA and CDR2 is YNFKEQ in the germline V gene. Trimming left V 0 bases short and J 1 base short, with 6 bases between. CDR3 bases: TGTGCCAGCAGCCAAGAGAGGGGGAACACTGAAGCTTTCTTT. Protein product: CASSQERGNTEAFF.

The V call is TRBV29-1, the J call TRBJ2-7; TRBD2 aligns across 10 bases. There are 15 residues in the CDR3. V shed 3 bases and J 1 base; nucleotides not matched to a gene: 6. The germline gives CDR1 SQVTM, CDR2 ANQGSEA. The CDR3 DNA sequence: TGCAGCGTTGACGTAGGGACTAGCGAGTCCTACGAGCAGTACTTC. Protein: CSVDVGTSESYEQYF.

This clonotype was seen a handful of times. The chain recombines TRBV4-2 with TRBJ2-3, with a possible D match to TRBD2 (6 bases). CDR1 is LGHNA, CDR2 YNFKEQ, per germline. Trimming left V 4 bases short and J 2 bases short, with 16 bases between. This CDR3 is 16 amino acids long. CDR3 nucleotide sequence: TGTGCCAGCAGCCGAAAGAAGGAGGGGACCACAGATACGCAGTATTTT. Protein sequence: CASSRKKEGTTDTQYF.

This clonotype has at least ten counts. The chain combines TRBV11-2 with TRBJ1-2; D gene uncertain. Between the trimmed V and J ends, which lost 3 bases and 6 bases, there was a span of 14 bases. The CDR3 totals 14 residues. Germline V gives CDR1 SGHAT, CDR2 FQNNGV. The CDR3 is CASSLSAGSNGYTF. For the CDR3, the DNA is TGTGCCAGCAGCTTGAGTGCGGGGAGCAATGGCTACACCTTC.

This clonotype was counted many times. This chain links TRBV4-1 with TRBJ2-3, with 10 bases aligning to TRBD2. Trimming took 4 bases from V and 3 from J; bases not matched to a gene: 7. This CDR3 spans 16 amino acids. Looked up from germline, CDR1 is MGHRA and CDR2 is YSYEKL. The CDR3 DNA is TGCGCCAGCAGCCTGAGGACTAGCGGAGAGACAGATACGCAGTATTTT. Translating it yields CASSLRTSGETDTQYF.

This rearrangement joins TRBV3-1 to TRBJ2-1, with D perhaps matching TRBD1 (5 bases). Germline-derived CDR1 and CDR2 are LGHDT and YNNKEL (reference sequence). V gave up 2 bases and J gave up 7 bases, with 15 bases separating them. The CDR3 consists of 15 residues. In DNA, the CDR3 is TGTGCCAGCAGCCAAATTCAAGGGGTACGGAATGAGCAGTTCTTC. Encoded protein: CASSQIQGVRNEQFF.

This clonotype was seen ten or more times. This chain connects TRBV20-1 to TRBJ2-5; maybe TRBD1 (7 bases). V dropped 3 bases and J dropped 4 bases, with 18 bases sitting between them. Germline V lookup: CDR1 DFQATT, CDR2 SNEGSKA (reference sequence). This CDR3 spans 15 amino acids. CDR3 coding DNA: TGCAGTGCTAGTACGTCGGAGGGGGCCTCAGAGACCCAGTACTTC. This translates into CSASTSEGASETQYF.

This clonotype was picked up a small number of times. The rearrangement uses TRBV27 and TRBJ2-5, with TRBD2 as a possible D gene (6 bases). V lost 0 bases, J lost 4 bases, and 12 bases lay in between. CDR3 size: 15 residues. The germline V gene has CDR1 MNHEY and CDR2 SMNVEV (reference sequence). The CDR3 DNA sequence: TGTGCCAGCAGTTTATCGGAGGGGAGGCCAGAGACCCAGTACTTC. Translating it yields CASSLSEGRPETQYF.

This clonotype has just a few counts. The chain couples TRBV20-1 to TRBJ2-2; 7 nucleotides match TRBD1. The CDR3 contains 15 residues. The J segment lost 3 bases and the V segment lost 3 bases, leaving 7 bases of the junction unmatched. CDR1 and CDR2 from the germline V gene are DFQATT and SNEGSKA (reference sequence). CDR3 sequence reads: CSARPSQGDTGELFF. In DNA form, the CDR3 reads TGCAGTGCTAGGCCGAGCCAGGGGGACACCGGGGAGCTGTTTTTT.

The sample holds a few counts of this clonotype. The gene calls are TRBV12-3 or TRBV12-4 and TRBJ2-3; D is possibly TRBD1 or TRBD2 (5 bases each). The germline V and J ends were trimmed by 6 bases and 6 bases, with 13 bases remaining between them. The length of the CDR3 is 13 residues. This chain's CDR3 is CASRRDPADTQYF. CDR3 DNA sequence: TGTGCCAGCAGACGGGACCCCGCGGATACGCAGTATTTT.

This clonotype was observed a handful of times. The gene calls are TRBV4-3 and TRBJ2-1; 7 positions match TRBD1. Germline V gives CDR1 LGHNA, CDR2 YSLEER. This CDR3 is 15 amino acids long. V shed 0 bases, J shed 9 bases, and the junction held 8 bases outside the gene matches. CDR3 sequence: CASSQETGAGIEQFF. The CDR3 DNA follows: TGCGCCAGCAGCCAAGAAACAGGGGCCGGGATTGAGCAGTTCTTC.

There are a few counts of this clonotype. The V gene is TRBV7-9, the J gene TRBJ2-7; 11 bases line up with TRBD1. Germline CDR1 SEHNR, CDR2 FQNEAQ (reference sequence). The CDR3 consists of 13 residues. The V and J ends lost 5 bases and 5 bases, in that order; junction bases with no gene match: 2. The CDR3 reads CASSGTGGNEQYF. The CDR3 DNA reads TGTGCCAGCAGCGGGACAGGGGGGAACGAGCAGTACTTC. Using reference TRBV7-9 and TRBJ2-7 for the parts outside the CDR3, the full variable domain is DTGVSQNPRHKITKRGQNVTFRCDPISEHNRLYWYRQTLGQGPEFLTYFQNEAQLEKSRLLSDRFSAERPKGSFSTLEIQRTEQGDSAMYLCASSGTGGNEQYFGPGTRLTVT.

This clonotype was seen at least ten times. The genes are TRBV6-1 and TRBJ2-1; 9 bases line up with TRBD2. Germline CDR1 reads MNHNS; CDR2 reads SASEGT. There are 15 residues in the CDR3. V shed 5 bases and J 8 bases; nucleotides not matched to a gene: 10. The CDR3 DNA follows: TGTGCCAGCAGTAATTCCGGGACTAGCCGCGATGAGCAGTTCTTC. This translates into CASSNSGTSRDEQFF.

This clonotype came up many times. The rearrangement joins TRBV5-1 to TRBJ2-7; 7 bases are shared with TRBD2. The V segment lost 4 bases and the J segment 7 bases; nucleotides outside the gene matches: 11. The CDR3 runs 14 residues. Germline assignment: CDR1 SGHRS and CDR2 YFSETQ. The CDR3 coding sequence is TGCGCCAGCAGCCCTTCGGGACTAACGTTAGAGCAGTACTTC. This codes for CASSPSGLTLEQYF. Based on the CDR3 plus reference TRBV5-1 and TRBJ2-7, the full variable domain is KAGVTQTPRYLIKTRGQQVTLSCSPISGHRSVSWYQQTPGQGLQFLFEYFSETQRNKGNFPGRFSGRQFSNSRSEMNVSTLELGDSALYLCASSPSGLTLEQYFGPGTRLTVT.

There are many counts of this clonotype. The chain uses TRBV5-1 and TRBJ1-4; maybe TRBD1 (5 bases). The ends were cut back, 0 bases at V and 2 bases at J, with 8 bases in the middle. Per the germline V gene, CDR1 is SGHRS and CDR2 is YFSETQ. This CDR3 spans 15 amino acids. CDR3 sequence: CASSLVAGTNEKLFF. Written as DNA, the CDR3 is TGCGCCAGCAGCTTGGTGGCAGGGACTAATGAAAAACTGTTTTTT.

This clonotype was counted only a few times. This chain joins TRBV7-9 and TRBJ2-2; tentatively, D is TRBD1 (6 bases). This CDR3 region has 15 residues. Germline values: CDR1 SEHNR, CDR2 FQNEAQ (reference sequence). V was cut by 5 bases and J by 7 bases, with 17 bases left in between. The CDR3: CASSRTRGSGGELFF. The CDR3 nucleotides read TGTGCCAGCAGCCGGACCAGGGGCAGTGGCGGGGAGCTGTTTTTT.

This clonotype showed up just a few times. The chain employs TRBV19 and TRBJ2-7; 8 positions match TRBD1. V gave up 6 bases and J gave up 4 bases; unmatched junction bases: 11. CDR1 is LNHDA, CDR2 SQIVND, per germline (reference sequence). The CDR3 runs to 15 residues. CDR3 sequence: CASSPGQGPGYEQYF. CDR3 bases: TGTGCCAGTAGCCCCGGACAGGGACCGGGGTACGAGCAGTACTTC.

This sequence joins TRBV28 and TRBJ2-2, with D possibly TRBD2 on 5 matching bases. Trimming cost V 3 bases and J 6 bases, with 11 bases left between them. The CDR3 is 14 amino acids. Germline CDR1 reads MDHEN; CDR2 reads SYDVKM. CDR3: CASSFPEGSGELFF. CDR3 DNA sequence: TGTGCCAGCAGTTTCCCAGAGGGTTCCGGGGAGCTGTTTTTT. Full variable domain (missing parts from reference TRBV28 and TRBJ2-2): DVKVTQSSRYLVKRTGEKVFLECVQDMDHENMFWYRQDPGLGLRLIYFSYDVKMKEKGDIPEGYSVSREKKERFSLILESASTNQTSMYLCASSFPEGSGELFFGEGSRLTVL.

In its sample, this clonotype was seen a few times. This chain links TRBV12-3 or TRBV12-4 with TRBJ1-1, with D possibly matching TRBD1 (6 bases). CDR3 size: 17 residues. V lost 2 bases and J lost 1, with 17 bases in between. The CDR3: CASSLRDTFLGNTEAFF. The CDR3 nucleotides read TGTGCCAGCAGTTTAAGGGACACCTTCTTAGGGAACACTGAAGCTTTCTTT.

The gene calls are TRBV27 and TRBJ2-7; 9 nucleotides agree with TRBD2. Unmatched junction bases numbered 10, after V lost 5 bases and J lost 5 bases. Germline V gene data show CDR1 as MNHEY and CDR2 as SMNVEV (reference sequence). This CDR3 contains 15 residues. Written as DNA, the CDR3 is TGTGCCAGCAGTCCATGGGGACTAGCCGCACACGAGCAGTACTTC. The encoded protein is CASSPWGLAAHEQYF.

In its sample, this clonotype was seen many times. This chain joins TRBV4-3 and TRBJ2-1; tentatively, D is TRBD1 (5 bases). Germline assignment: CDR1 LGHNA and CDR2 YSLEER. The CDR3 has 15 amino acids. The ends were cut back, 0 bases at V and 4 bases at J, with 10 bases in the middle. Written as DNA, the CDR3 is TGCGCCAGCAGCCAAGATGAGACAGAATACAATGAGCAGTTCTTC. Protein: CASSQDETEYNEQFF.